The 3 T cell receptor beta chains given below trace back to one sample, sequenced in a study of blood T cell repertoires in COVID-19. Using immunoSEQ multiplex PCR, the repertoire was profiled, and TCRdb retains in-frame clones only, with some absent. This sample has some 77,000 clones; around 88% occur once, and the top ten carry approximately 8.3%. Sequencing used peripheral blood. The receptors here all came from a man aged 25 to 40 with acute or convalescent COVID-19.

The J gene is TRBJ2-1, the V gene TRBV24-1, with TRBD2 matching 8 bases. The CDR3 loop spans 18 amino acids. CDR1 is KGHDR, CDR2 SFDVKD, per germline. V shed 3 bases and J 0 bases; nucleotides not matched to a gene: 9. The CDR3 sequence is CATSDLPRGGSSYNEQFF. The CDR3 DNA reads TGTGCCACCAGTGATCTCCCTCGGGGGGGCAGCTCCTACAATGAGCAGTTCTTC.

The genes are TRBV13 and TRBJ1-5, with unresolved D. Per the germline V gene, CDR1 is PRHDT and CDR2 is FYEKMQ (reference sequence). This CDR3 is built from 14 residues. The V end lost 3 bases, the J end lost 3 bases, and 9 bases lay between the germline ends. The CDR3 here is CASSLKGDNQPQHF. In DNA, the CDR3 is TGTGCCAGCAGCTTGAAGGGAGACAATCAGCCCCAGCATTTT.

For the CDR3, the DNA is TGCGCCAGCAGCCAAGATCTAGGGGGAGGGCGGGAAAAACTGTTTTTT. Protein product: CASSQDLGGGREKLFF. This chain joins TRBV4-1 and TRBJ1-4, with D tentatively TRBD1 (6 bases). The V gene lost 0 bases and the J gene lost 8 bases, with 16 bases spanning the gap. Germline-derived CDR1 and CDR2 are MGHRA and YSYEKL. The CDR3 loop spans 16 amino acids.